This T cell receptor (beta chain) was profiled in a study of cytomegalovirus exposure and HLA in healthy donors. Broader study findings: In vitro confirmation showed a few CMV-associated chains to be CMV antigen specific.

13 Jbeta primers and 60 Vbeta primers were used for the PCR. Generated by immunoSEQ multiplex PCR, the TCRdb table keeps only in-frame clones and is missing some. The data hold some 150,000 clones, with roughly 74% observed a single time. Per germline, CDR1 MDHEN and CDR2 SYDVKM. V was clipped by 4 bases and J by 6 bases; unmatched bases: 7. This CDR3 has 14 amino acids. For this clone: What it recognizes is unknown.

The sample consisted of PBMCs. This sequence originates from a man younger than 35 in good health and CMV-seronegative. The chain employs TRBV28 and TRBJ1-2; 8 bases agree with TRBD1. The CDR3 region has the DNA TGTGCCAGCAGTTGGACAGGGAATTACAATGGCTACACCTTC. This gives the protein CASSWTGNYNGYTF.